The 2 T cell receptor beta chains below were found in one sample sequenced in a study of graft-versus-host responses after intestinal transplantation. Only in-frame clones appear in the TCRdb table, and some are missing; sequencing was by immunoSEQ multiplex PCR. The data show about 90,000 clones, roughly 93% seen once. No antigens are known for them. Sequenced material: unstimulated CD8+ T cells sorted from spleen or lymph node cells, taken before transplant. These TCRs come from a human donor who was the organ donor for an intestinal transplant.

This chain connects TRBV9 to TRBJ2-3; 11 bases map to TRBD2. The CDR3 has 15 residues. Germline loops: CDR1 SGDLS, CDR2 YYNGEE. J gave up 4 bases and V 4 bases, and 5 bases lay outside the gene matches. The CDR3 reads CASSTLAGGADTQYF. For the CDR3, the DNA is TGTGCCAGCAGCACATTAGCGGGAGGGGCAGATACGCAGTATTTT.

The chain uses TRBV7-2 and TRBJ2-1; 8 nucleotides match TRBD2. The V segment lost 1 base and the J segment 6 bases; nucleotides outside the gene matches: 11. Germline loops: CDR1 SGHTA, CDR2 FQGNSA. CDR3 length equals 17 residues. CDR3 nucleotides: TGTGCCAGCAGCTTAGAGGCGGGGGGCCGCAGATTCAATGAGCAGTTCTTC. Translation gives CASSLEAGGRRFNEQFF. Full variable domain (remainder filled in from reference TRBV7-2 and TRBJ2-1): GAGVSQSPSNKVTEKGKDVELRCDPISGHTALYWYRQSLGQGLEFLIYFQGNSAPDKSGLPSDRFSAERTGGSVSTLTIQRTQQEDSAVYLCASSLEAGGRRFNEQFFGPGTRLTVL.